The entry below gives a single TCR beta chain sequence along with its context. Its matching antigen is unknown. The junction and the germline gene differ at one end; a read error may be behind it. These data originate in a study of cytomegalovirus exposure and HLA in healthy donors. Study-wide results and caveats: In a later analysis, first-cohort TCR clusters were found to tend to co-occur in the 100 to 150 validation repertoires. There were 150 to 200 TCR beta chains listed as cytomegalovirus-associated.

Assay: immunoSEQ multiplex PCR; the TCRdb copy retains only in-frame clones and omits some. The data show hundreds of thousands of clones, approximately 87% seen once. From germline, CDR1 is LGHNT and CDR2 FRNRAP. The length of the CDR3 is 13 residues. The sequencing input was PBMCs. The rearrangement uses TRBV12-5 and TRBJ1-1; D is unclear. The source is a woman aged 18-29 years in good health and CMV-seronegative. DNA of the CDR3: TGTGCTAGTGGTGGGTATAGGGTTGAGGACCCCATCTTT. Translated: CASGGYRVEDPIF.